The 20 T cell receptor beta chains below come from one sample, sequenced in a study of shared clonotypes between healthy human individuals. The assay was immunoSEQ multiplex PCR, and TCRdb's table has in-frame clones only and misses some. Seen here are around 600,000 clones, about 96% observed once, and the top ten hold roughly 0.05%. The specimen was naive CD4+ T cells sorted from blood. Indicated subset: CD45RA+ positively selected. The receptors shown here come from a woman between 25 and 40 years old in good health.

This chain uses TRBV29-1 with TRBJ2-5; 8 bases line up with TRBD1. The CDR3 length is 12 residues. Per the germline V gene, CDR1 is SQVTM and CDR2 is ANQGSEA. V was clipped by 6 bases and J by 5 bases; unmatched bases: 5. The CDR3 reads CSVDRGIETQYF. In DNA form, the CDR3 reads TGCAGCGTAGACAGGGGAATTGAGACCCAGTACTTC.

The chain combines TRBV5-3 with TRBJ2-7, with 7 bases matching TRBD2. Being an ORF, TRBV5-3 has a function that is uncertain. The CDR3 runs 11 residues. The CDR3 DNA reads as TGTGCTAGACTAGCCGGGATGGAGCAGTACTTC. Its translation: CARLAGMEQYF.

The chain recombines TRBV29-1 with TRBJ1-1, with a tentative D call TRBD1 (5 bases). The germline gives CDR1 SQVTM, CDR2 ANQGSEA. This CDR3 has 15 amino acids. With 1 base removed from V and 4 bases from J, the gap between germline ends came to 16 bases. In DNA form, the CDR3 reads TGCAGCGTTGAAGGGGGCGCTCAGATTGGCACTGAAGCTTTCTTT. Its protein is CSVEGGAQIGTEAFF.

The rearrangement uses TRBV5-1 and TRBJ2-6; a weak D match, TRBD2 (7 bases). V gave up 5 bases and J gave up 0 bases, with 24 bases separating them. Looked up from germline, CDR1 is SGHRS and CDR2 is YFSETQ. The CDR3 runs 20 residues. In DNA, the CDR3 is TGCGCCAGCAGGATGGGGAGGGGGACGGAAAAAAGCTCTGGGGCCAACGTCCTGACTTTC. It yields the protein CASRMGRGTEKSSGANVLTF.

This clone has more than one count but fewer than ten. Other DNA sequences in this specimen translate into the identical CDR3. The chain combines TRBV28 with TRBJ1-5; D is uncertain. The length of the CDR3 is 12 residues. Germline CDR1 is MDHEN and CDR2 is SYDVKM. V lost 6 bases and J 0 bases, leaving 3 bases between the germline ends. The CDR3 sequence: CASRDSNQPQHF. CDR3 DNA: TGTGCCAGCAGGGATAGCAATCAGCCCCAGCATTTT.

The rearrangement uses TRBV28 and TRBJ1-5, with D unclear. The CDR3 totals 17 residues. The V and J ends lost 4 bases and 2 bases respectively, with 18 bases between them. Germline CDR1 reads MDHEN; CDR2 reads SYDVKM. This CDR3 is CASSYGIRGEGNQPQHF. In DNA form, the CDR3 reads TGTGCCAGCAGTTACGGTATTCGGGGTGAGGGCAATCAGCCCCAGCATTTT.

The count of this clone is one. V usage is TRBV11-2 and J usage is TRBJ2-5; D is possibly TRBD1 or TRBD2 (7 bases each). CDR1 and CDR2 from the germline V gene are SGHAT and FQNNGV. The CDR3 totals 16 residues. V lost 5 bases to trimming and J lost 4 bases, with 20 bases between them. The chain's CDR3 is CASSDQGGLGAETQYF. The CDR3 nucleotides read TGTGCCAGCAGCGACCAGGGGGGGCTAGGGGCAGAGACCCAGTACTTC.

The gene calls are TRBV5-1 and TRBJ2-7; no definite D call. V lost 0 bases and J lost 6, with 7 bases in between. This CDR3 has 12 residues. The V gene's germline CDR1 is SGHRS and CDR2 YFSETQ. CDR3: CASSLDLVEQYF. For the CDR3, the DNA is TGCGCCAGCAGCTTGGATTTGGTCGAGCAGTACTTC.

The chain links TRBV5-6 to TRBJ2-5, with D maybe TRBD1 (5 bases). The DNA matches TRBJ2-7 better at its end, which makes the J call doubtful. Germline V gives CDR1 SGHDT, CDR2 YYEEEE. The CDR3 spans 14 residues. This CDR3 is CASSLLAGYGEQYF. The CDR3 DNA is TGTGCCAGCAGCTTGCTGGCAGGGTATGGCGAGCAGTACTTC.

V usage is TRBV7-9 and J usage is TRBJ2-3; TRBD2 matches at 12 bases. The CDR3 is 17 amino acids. From germline, CDR1 is SEHNR and CDR2 FQNEAQ (reference sequence). Trimming at V came to 7 bases and at J to 8 bases, leaving 16 bases not matched to a gene. CDR3 in amino acids: CASIPRGLAGGPSTQYF. The CDR3 coding sequence is TGTGCCAGCATCCCGAGGGGGCTAGCGGGAGGGCCCTCTACGCAGTATTTT.

The chain uses TRBV28 and TRBJ1-3; the match to TRBD1 covers 7 bases. V shed 6 bases and J 0 bases; nucleotides not matched to a gene: 5. The CDR3 contains 15 residues. CDR1 is MDHEN, CDR2 SYDVKM, per germline. The CDR3 protein is CASRNRGLSGNTIYF. CDR3 nucleotide sequence: TGTGCCAGCAGAAACAGGGGTCTCTCTGGAAACACCATATATTTT.

The gene calls are TRBV7-9 and TRBJ2-5, with TRBD2 as a possible D gene (6 bases). Trimming took 5 bases from V and 13 from J, leaving 29 bases between them. The CDR3 runs 16 residues. In germline, CDR1 is SEHNR, CDR2 FQNEAQ (reference sequence). CDR3 nucleotide sequence: TGTGCCAGCAGCCCCGACCGGGACTTTGGACCCCGCGGTTGGTACTTC. This sequence encodes CASSPDRDFGPRGWYF.

V is TRBV28 and J is TRBJ2-4; no definite D call. Germline lookup yields CDR1 MDHEN and CDR2 SYDVKM. V was pared by 5 bases and J by 5 bases, with 10 bases between. The CDR3 loop spans 13 amino acids. CDR3: CASSLPVENIQYF. The CDR3 nucleotides are TGTGCCAGCAGTCTCCCAGTAGAAAACATTCAGTACTTC. Looking up the rest from reference TRBV28 and TRBJ2-4 gives the full variable domain: DVKVTQSSRYLVKRTGEKVFLECVQDMDHENMFWYRQDPGLGLRLIYFSYDVKMKEKGDIPEGYSVSREKKERFSLILESASTNQTSMYLCASSLPVENIQYFGAGTRLSVL.

This chain connects TRBV7-8 to TRBJ2-1; D remains ambiguous. The CDR3 extends over 16 amino acids. Trimming stripped 5 bases from V and 6 bases from J, with 20 bases between. CDR1 and CDR2 (germline): SGHVS, FQNEAQ. The chain's CDR3 is CASSPVRLIPFNEQFF. As DNA, the CDR3 is TGTGCCAGCAGCCCCGTTCGGCTTATCCCTTTCAATGAGCAGTTCTTC.

The chain joins TRBV28 to TRBJ2-7, with D perhaps TRBD2 (5 bases). Trimming cost V 7 bases and J 7 bases, with 14 bases left between them. The V gene's germline CDR1 is MDHEN and CDR2 SYDVKM. The CDR3 is 12 residues long. CDR3 sequence: CASNKTPGEQYF. In nucleotides, the CDR3 is TGTGCCAGCAACAAGACCCCGGGGGAGCAGTACTTC.

The V call is TRBV5-1, the J call TRBJ2-6; D perhaps matches TRBD1 (5 bases). CDR1 is SGHRS and CDR2 is YFSETQ in the germline V gene. This CDR3 has 15 amino acids. Trimming took 2 bases from V and 0 from J, leaving 6 bases between them. This CDR3 reads CASSFRVSGANVLTF. CDR3 bases: TGCGCCAGCAGCTTCAGGGTCTCTGGGGCCAACGTCCTGACTTTC.

The chain recombines TRBV5-1 with TRBJ2-3; 7 bases match TRBD2. J gave up 6 bases and V 0 bases, and 4 bases lay outside the gene matches. This CDR3 spans 14 amino acids. In germline, CDR1 is SGHRS, CDR2 YFSETQ. CDR3 bases: TGCGCCAGCAGCTTGGCCTGGCGGGGGGATACGCAGTATTTT. Translating it yields CASSLAWRGDTQYF.

In its sample, this clone was seen once. J is TRBJ2-6 and V is TRBV19; no clear D. This CDR3 is 13 amino acids long. V lost 9 bases to trimming and J lost 4 bases, with 10 bases between them. Germline V CDR1 and CDR2: LNHDA, SQIVND (reference sequence). The CDR3 sequence is CASRERGANVLTF. CDR3 DNA: TGTGCCAGCCGAGAACGAGGGGCCAACGTCCTGACTTTC.

J is TRBJ2-5 and V is TRBV5-1, with TRBD2 matching 8 bases. J was trimmed by 11 bases and V by 0 bases; bases with no gene match: 12. The CDR3 contains 15 residues. Germline-derived CDR1 and CDR2 are SGHRS and YFSETQ. The CDR3 DNA reads TGCGCCAGCAGCTTGGCTAGCGGGTCCGTTGGGGAGCAGTACTTC. Translating it yields CASSLASGSVGEQYF.

This clone was recorded once. The V gene is TRBV6-5, the J gene TRBJ2-4; possible D gene TRBD2, 6 bases. Germline loops: CDR1 MNHEY, CDR2 SVGAGI. CDR3 size: 15 residues. V was pared by 0 bases and J by 4 bases, with 10 bases between. This CDR3 reads CASSYSWGGKNIQYF. The CDR3 nucleotides are TGTGCCAGCAGTTACTCTTGGGGAGGAAAAAACATTCAGTACTTC.